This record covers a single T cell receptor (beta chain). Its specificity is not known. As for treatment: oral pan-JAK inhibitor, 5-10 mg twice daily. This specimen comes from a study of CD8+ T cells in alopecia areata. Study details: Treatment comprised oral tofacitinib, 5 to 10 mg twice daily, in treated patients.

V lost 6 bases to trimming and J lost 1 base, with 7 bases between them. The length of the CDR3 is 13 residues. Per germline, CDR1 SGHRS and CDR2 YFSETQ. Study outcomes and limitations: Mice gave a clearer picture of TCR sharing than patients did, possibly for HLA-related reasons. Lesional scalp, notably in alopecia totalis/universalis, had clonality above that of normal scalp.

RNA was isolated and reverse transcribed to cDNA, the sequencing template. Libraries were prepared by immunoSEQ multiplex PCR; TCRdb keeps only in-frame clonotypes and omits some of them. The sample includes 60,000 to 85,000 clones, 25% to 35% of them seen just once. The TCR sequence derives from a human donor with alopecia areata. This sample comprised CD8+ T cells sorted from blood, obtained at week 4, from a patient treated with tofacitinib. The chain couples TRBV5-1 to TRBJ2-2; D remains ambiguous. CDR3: CASTVGNTGELFF. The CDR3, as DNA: TGCGCCAGCACGGTGGGGAACACCGGGGAGCTGTTTTTT.